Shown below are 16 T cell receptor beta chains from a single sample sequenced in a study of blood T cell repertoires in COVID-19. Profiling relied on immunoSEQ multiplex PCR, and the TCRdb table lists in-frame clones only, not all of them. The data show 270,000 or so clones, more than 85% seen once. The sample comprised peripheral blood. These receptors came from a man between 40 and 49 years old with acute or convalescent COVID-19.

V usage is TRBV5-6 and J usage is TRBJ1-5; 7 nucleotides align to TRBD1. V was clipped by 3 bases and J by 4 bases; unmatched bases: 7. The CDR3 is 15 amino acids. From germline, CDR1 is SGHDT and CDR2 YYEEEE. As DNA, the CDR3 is TGTGCCAGCAGCTCTTCTCGACAGGGAAATCAGCCCCAGCATTTT. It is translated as CASSSSRQGNQPQHF.

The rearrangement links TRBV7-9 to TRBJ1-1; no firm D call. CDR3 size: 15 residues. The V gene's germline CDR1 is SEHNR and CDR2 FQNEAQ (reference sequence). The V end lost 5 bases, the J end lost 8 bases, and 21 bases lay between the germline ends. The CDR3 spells CASSLPVGRLPEAFF. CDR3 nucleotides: TGTGCCAGCAGCCTCCCGGTCGGTCGACTCCCCGAAGCTTTCTTT. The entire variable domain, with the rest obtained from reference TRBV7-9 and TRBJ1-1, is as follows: DTGVSQNPRHKITKRGQNVTFRCDPISEHNRLYWYRQTLGQGPEFLTYFQNEAQLEKSRLLSDRFSAERPKGSFSTLEIQRTEQGDSAMYLCASSLPVGRLPEAFFGQGTRLTVV.

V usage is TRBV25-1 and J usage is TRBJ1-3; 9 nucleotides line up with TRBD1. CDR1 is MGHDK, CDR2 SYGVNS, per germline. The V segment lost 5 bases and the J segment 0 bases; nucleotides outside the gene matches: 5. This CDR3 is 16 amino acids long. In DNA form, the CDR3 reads TGTGCCAGCAGTTGGACAGGGGTCAGCTCTGGAAACACCATATATTTT. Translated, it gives CASSWTGVSSGNTIYF. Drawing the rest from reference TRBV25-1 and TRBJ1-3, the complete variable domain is EADIYQTPRYLVIGTGKKITLECSQTMGHDKMYWYQQDPGMELHLIHYSYGVNSTEKGDLSSESTVSRIRTEHFPLTLESARPSHTSQYLCASSWTGVSSGNTIYFGEGSWLTVV.

The CDR3 here is CASSPTGGADTQYF. The CDR3 nucleotides are TGTGCCAGCAGTCCGACTGGGGGCGCAGATACGCAGTATTTT. The chain couples TRBV27 to TRBJ2-3; the D gene is possibly TRBD1 (6 bases). V was pared by 5 bases and J by 4 bases, with 13 bases between. Germline V gives CDR1 MNHEY, CDR2 SMNVEV (reference sequence). The CDR3 sequence is 14 residues long.

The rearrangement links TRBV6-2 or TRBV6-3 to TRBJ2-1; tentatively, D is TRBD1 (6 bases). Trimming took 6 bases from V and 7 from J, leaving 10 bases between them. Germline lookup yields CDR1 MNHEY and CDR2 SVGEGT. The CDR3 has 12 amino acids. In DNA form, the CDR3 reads TGTGCCAGCAGCGACAGGAGGAATGAGCAGTTCTTC. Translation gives CASSDRRNEQFF.

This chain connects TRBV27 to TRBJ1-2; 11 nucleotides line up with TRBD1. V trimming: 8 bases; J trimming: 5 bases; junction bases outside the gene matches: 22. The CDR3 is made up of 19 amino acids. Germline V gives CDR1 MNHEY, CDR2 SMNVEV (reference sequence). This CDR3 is CASLPRGGAGTGGIYGYTF. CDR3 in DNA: TGTGCCAGCCTCCCCCGCGGGGGGGCGGGGACAGGGGGAATTTATGGCTACACCTTC.

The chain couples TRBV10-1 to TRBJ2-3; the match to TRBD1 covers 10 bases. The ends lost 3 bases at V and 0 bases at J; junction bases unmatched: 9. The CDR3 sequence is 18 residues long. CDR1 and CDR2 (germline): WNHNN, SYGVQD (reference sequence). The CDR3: CASSDGDRGVLSTDTQYF. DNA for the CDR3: TGCGCCAGCAGTGATGGGGACAGGGGCGTCCTGAGCACAGATACGCAGTATTTT.

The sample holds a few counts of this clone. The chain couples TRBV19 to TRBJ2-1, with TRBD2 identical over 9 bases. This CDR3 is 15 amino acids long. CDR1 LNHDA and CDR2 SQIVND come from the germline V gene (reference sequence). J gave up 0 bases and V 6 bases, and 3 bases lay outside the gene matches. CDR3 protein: CASRPAGGSYNEQFF. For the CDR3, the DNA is TGTGCCAGTAGGCCAGCGGGGGGCTCCTACAATGAGCAGTTCTTC.

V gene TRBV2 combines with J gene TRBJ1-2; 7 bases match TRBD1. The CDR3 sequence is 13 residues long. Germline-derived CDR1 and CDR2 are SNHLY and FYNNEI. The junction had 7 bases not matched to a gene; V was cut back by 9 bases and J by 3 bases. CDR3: CASYGTAYYGYTF. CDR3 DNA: TGTGCCAGTTATGGGACAGCTTACTATGGCTACACCTTC.

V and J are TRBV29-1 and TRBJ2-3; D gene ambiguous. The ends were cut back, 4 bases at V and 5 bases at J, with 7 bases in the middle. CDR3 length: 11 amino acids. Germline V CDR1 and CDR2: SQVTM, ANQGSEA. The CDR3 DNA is TGCAGCGTTGTGGTGCGAGATACGCAGTATTTT. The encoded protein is CSVVVRDTQYF.

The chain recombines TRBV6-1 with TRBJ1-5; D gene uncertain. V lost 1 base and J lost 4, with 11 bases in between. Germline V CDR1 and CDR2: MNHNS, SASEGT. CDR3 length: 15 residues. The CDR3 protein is CASSEDLLRNQPQHF. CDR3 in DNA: TGTGCCAGCAGTGAAGACCTACTTAGAAATCAGCCCCAGCATTTT.

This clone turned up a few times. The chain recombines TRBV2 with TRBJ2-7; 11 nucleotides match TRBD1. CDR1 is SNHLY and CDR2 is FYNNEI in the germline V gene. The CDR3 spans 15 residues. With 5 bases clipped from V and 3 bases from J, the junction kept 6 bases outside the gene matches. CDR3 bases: TGTGCCAGCAGTACCCGGGACAGGGGGATCTACGAGCAGTACTTC. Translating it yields CASSTRDRGIYEQYF.

CDR3 residues: CASSSKWGPSGEQYF. The CDR3 nucleotides are TGCGCCAGCTCCTCAAAGTGGGGGCCGTCCGGCGAGCAGTACTTC. The gene calls are TRBV5-1 and TRBJ2-7; a possible D gene is TRBD1 (6 bases). V shed 7 bases and J shed 6 bases, with 23 bases lying between them. Germline V lookup: CDR1 SGHRS, CDR2 YFSETQ. The CDR3 covers 15 residues.

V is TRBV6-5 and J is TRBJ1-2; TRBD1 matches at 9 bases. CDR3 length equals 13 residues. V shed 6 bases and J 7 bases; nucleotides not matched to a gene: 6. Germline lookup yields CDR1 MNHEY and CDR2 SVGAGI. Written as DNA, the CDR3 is TGTGCCAGCAGAATGGGACAGGGCGCTGGCTACACCTTC. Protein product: CASRMGQGAGYTF.

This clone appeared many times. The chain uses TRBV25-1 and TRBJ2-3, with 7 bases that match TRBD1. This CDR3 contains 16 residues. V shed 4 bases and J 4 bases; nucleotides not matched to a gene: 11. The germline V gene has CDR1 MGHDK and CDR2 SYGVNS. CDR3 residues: CASSGQGWILPDTQYF. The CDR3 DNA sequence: TGTGCCAGCAGTGGACAGGGTTGGATTCTACCAGATACGCAGTATTTT.

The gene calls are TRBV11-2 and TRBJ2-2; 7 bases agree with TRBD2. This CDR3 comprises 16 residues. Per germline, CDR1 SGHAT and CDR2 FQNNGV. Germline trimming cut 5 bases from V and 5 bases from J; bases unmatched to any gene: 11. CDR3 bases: TGTGCCAGCAGCCCATACAGCGGGGTAGGAACCGGGGAGCTGTTTTTT. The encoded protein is CASSPYSGVGTGELFF. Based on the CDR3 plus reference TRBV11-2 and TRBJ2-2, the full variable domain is EAGVAQSPRYKIIEKRQSVAFWCNPISGHATLYWYQQILGQGPKLLIQFQNNGVVDDSQLPKDRFSAERLKGVDSTLKIQPAKLEDSAVYLCASSPYSGVGTGELFFGEGSRLTVL.